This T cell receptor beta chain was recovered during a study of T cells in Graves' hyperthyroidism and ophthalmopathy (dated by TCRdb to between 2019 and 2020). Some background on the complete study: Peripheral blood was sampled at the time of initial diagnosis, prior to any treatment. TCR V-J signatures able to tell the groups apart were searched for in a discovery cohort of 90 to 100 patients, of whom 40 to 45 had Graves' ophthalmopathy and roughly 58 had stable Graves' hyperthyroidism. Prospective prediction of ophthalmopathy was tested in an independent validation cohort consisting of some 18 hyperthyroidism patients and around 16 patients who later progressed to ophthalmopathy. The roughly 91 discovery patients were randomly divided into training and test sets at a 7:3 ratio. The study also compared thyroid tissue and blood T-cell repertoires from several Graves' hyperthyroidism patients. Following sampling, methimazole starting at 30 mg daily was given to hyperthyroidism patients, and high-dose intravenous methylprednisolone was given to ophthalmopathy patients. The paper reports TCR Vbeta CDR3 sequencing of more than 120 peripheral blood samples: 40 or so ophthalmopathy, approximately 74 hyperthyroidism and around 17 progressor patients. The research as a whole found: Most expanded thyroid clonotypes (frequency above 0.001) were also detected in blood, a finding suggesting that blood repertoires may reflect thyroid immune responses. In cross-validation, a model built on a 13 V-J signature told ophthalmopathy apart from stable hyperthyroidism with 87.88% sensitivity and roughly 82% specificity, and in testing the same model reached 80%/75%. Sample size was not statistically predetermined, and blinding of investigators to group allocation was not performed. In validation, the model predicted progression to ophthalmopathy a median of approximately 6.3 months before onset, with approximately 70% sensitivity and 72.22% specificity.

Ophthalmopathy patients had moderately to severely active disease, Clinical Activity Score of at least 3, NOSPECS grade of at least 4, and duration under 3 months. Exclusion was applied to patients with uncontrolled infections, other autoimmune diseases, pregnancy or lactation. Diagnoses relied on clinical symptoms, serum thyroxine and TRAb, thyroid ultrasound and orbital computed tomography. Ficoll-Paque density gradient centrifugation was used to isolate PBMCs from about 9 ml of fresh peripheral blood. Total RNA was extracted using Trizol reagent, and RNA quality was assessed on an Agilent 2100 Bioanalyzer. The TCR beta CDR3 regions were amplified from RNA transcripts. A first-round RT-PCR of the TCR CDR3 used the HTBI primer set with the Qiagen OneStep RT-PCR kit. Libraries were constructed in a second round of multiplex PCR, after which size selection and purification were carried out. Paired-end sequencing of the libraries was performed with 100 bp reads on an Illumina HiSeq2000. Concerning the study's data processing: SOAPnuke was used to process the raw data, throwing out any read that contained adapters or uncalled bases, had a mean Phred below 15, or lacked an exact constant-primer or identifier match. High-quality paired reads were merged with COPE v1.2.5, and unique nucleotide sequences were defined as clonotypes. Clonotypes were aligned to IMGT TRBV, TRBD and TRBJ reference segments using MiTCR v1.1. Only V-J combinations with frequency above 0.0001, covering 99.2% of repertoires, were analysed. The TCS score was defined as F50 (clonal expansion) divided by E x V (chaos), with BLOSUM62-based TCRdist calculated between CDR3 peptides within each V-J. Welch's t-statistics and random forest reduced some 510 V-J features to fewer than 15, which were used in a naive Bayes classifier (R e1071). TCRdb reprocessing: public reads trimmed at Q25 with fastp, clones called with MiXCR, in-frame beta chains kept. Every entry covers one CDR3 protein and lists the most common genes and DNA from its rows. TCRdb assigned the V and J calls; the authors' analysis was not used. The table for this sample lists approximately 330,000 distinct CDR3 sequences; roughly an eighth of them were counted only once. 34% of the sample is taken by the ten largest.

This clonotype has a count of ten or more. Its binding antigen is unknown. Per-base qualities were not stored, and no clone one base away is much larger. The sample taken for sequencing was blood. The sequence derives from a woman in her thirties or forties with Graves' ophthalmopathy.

The nucleotide sequence is TGCAGTGCTTTCATGAACACTGAAGCTTTCTTT. Its coded protein is CSAFMNTEAFF. The chain is encoded by TRBV20-1 joined to TRBJ1-1, with the D gene not clear enough to name. The germline V gene (reference sequence) supplies CDR1 DFQATT and CDR2 SNEGSKA. V and J are truncated by 5 bases and 0 bases respectively, leaving an intervening sequence of 4 bases. CDR3 length: 11 amino acids, cysteine to phenylalanine. Just CDR3 DNA is preserved here, 33 bases in frame from base 1.